The next 17 T cell receptor beta chains were all read from a single sample in a study of blood T cell repertoires in COVID-19. Assay: immunoSEQ multiplex PCR; the TCRdb copy retains only in-frame clones and omits some. The sample records 350,000 to 400,000 clones, roughly nine tenths being singletons. The sample was PBMCs or T cells enriched from blood (not recorded which). The origin of the receptors is a woman between 35 and 50 years old who had been exposed to COVID-19.

This clone has more than one count but fewer than ten. The chain couples TRBV7-2 to TRBJ1-4; 8 bases fit TRBD1. Germline CDR1 is SGHTA and CDR2 is FQGNSA. This CDR3 spans 15 amino acids. The V and J ends lost 5 bases and 6 bases, in that order; junction bases with no gene match: 8. This chain's CDR3 is CASSPRTGRDEKLFF. DNA for the CDR3: TGTGCCAGCAGCCCACGGACAGGGAGGGATGAAAAACTGTTTTTT.

The V call is TRBV18, the J call TRBJ1-1; 7 bases match TRBD1. J lost 4 bases, V lost 3 bases, and 2 bases had no gene match. The CDR3 is 13 amino acids. Germline V lookup: CDR1 KGHSH, CDR2 LQKENI. Written as DNA, the CDR3 is TGTGCCAGCTCACCCGGGACAGCCACTGAAGCTTTCTTT. Protein: CASSPGTATEAFF.

The DNA for the CDR3 is TGTGCCACCCGCGAAGGGCGGGAGGACACTGAAGCTTTCTTT. Translation gives CATREGREDTEAFF. V gene TRBV6-5 combines with J gene TRBJ1-1; no reliable D call. Looked up from germline, CDR1 is MNHEY and CDR2 is SVGAGI. This CDR3 is built from 14 residues. V shed 10 bases and J shed 3 bases, with 18 bases lying between them.

CDR3 nucleotides: TGTGCCAGCAGCCCCTCCAGGGGGCGCGGTAATGAAAAACTGTTTTTT. Residues: CASSPSRGRGNEKLFF. This sequence joins TRBV7-2 and TRBJ1-4, with 8 nucleotides matching TRBD1. Germline V gene sequence: CDR1 SGHTA, CDR2 FQGNSA. The CDR3 extends over 16 amino acids. Losses at the gene ends were 5 bases for V and 4 bases for J; bases not matched to a gene: 9.

V gene TRBV5-1 combines with J gene TRBJ2-7, with 7 bases matching TRBD2. This CDR3 has 14 amino acids. V shed 3 bases, J shed 4 bases, and the junction held 7 bases outside the gene matches. Germline V gene lookup returns CDR1 SGHRS and CDR2 YFSETQ. The CDR3 DNA reads TGCGCCAGCAGCTCGGACCCGGGGGGTTACGAGCAGTACTTC. Residues: CASSSDPGGYEQYF.

The rearrangement joins TRBV11-2 to TRBJ1-4, with a weak D call TRBD1 (6 bases). Germline V gene lookup returns CDR1 SGHAT and CDR2 FQNNGV. The V end was cut by 1 base, the J end by 0 bases, with 15 bases between. The CDR3 runs to 18 residues. Here the CDR3 reads CASSLGGARGATNEKLFF. CDR3 DNA sequence: TGTGCCAGCAGCTTAGGAGGGGCCAGGGGTGCAACTAATGAAAAACTGTTTTTT. The full variable domain, with the rest looked up from reference TRBV11-2 and TRBJ1-4, is EAGVAQSPRYKIIEKRQSVAFWCNPISGHATLYWYQQILGQGPKLLIQFQNNGVVDDSQLPKDRFSAERLKGVDSTLKIQPAKLEDSAVYLCASSLGGARGATNEKLFFGSGTQLSVL.

The chain has TRBV27 and TRBJ2-7, with a possible D match to TRBD1 (6 bases). This CDR3 has 14 amino acids. The germline CDR1 and CDR2 sequences are MNHEY and SMNVEV (reference sequence). V was shortened by 8 bases and J by 5 bases, with 19 bases between the two germline ends. CDR3 DNA: TGTGCCAGCGCCGGACCGAACAGGGTCAACGAGCAGTACTTC. This encodes CASAGPNRVNEQYF.

This clone was counted a single time. CDR3 nucleotide sequence: TGCGCCAGCAGCTTGGGCGACAGGGTCAGCACTGAAGCTTTCTTT. Amino acids: CASSLGDRVSTEAFF. J is TRBJ1-1 and V is TRBV5-1; the match to TRBD1 covers 7 bases. Trimming cost V 0 bases and J 4 bases; bases outside gene matches: 6. CDR1 and CDR2 (germline): SGHRS, YFSETQ. The CDR3 extends over 15 amino acids.

This chain joins TRBV18 and TRBJ2-5; no clear D. Trimming pared 3 bases from V and 5 bases from J, leaving 13 bases between. The V gene's germline CDR1 is KGHSH and CDR2 LQKENI. The CDR3 contains 14 residues. CDR3 region: CASSPLAISETQYF. CDR3 nucleotides: TGTGCCAGCTCACCCCTCGCGATCTCCGAGACCCAGTACTTC.

The chain has TRBV19 and TRBJ2-4, with 10 bases lining up with TRBD2. J gave up 5 bases and V 5 bases, and 6 bases lay outside the gene matches. The germline V gene encodes CDR1 LNHDA and CDR2 SQIVND (reference sequence). This CDR3 spans 15 amino acids. CDR3 sequence: CASSRGLAKENIQYF. The CDR3 DNA reads TGTGCCAGTAGTCGGGGACTAGCGAAGGAAAACATTCAGTACTTC.

This clone was seen just once. This sequence joins TRBV27 and TRBJ1-2; TRBD1 might be the D (6 bases). CDR3 size: 13 residues. Per the germline V gene, CDR1 is MNHEY and CDR2 is SMNVEV (reference sequence). V lost 3 bases to trimming and J lost 2 bases, with 7 bases between them. CDR3: CASSFTGNYGYTF. The CDR3 DNA follows: TGTGCCAGCAGTTTTACAGGGAACTATGGCTACACCTTC.

The chain combines TRBV5-5 with TRBJ1-4; D gene unclear. V lost 2 bases, J lost 3 bases, and 20 bases lay in between. The CDR3 is 18 amino acids. Germline loops: CDR1 SGHKS, CDR2 YYEKEE (reference sequence). CDR3 region: CASSFSGSPITSNEKLFF. The CDR3 DNA follows: TGTGCCAGCAGCTTCTCAGGCAGTCCCATCACCTCTAATGAAAAACTGTTTTTT.

The chain links TRBV24-1 to TRBJ2-3, with 8 bases identical to TRBD2. Unmatched junction bases numbered 16, after V lost 12 bases and J lost 6 bases. CDR1 is KGHDR, CDR2 SFDVKD, per germline. CDR3 length: 15 residues. The DNA of the CDR3 is TGTGCCGCCGCCTCTAGCGGGCAGGGCGCGGATACGCAGTATTTT. This translates into CAAASSGQGADTQYF.

The J gene is TRBJ2-7, the V gene TRBV4-1, with 7 bases that match TRBD2. The V gene's germline CDR1 is MGHRA and CDR2 YSYEKL. V shed 1 base and J 3 bases; nucleotides not matched to a gene: 6. There are 15 residues in the CDR3. This chain's CDR3 is CASSQVTSERYEQYF. CDR3 nucleotide sequence: TGCGCCAGCAGCCAAGTCACTAGCGAACGCTACGAGCAGTACTTC.

The chain is built from TRBV6-5 and TRBJ1-1; TRBD1 matches at 8 bases. Germline V gene sequence: CDR1 MNHEY, CDR2 SVGAGI. This CDR3 contains 16 residues. V shed 4 bases, J shed 4 bases, and the junction held 11 bases outside the gene matches. The CDR3 bases are TGTGCCAGCAGTTCCACATCGACAGGGGCGCGCACTGAAGCTTTCTTT. This encodes CASSSTSTGARTEAFF.

The rearrangement links TRBV5-6 to TRBJ1-5, with D tentatively TRBD1 (5 bases). The CDR3 is 15 residues long. Trimming shortened V by 4 bases and J by 2 bases, and 13 bases separated the two germline ends. CDR1 is SGHDT and CDR2 is YYEEEE in the germline V gene. For the CDR3, the DNA is TGTGCCAGCAGCACGGGGGGTAGGGGCAATCAGCCCCAGCATTTT. It codes for CASSTGGRGNQPQHF.

The chain employs TRBV7-6 and TRBJ2-2; 9 bases line up with TRBD2. Trimming took 1 base from V and 5 from J; bases not matched to a gene: 5. The CDR3 runs 16 residues. From germline, CDR1 is SGHVS and CDR2 FNYEAQ. CDR3 sequence reads: CASSLGAGGYTGELFF. The CDR3 DNA reads TGTGCCAGCAGCTTAGGAGCGGGGGGTTATACCGGGGAGCTGTTTTTT.